This T cell receptor (beta chain) was profiled in a study of brain T cells in children with intractable seizures. Study-wide results and limits: Pre-surgery blood may have been undersampled, hiding some clones. Viral specificity was inferred only from CDR3 similarity; HCMV serostatus was unknown.

About this clone itself: Its antigen is currently unknown.

The sequenced cases were selected for having the highest brain T cell transcript signatures. TCRdb keeps only in-frame clones here, not all; method: immunoSEQ multiplex PCR. The sample includes 110,000 or so clones, 85% to 95% of them seen just once. In germline, CDR1 is MNHEY, CDR2 SMNVEV (reference sequence). Trimming removed 5 bases from V and 1 base from J; junction bases left unmatched: 5. The CDR3 spans 14 residues. This specimen was peripheral blood, taken at surgery. This receptor was taken from a boy under two years old with hemimegalencephaly and intractable seizures. The rearrangement joins TRBV27 to TRBJ2-7; 7 bases are shared with TRBD2. The CDR3 region is CASSPTAGSYEQYF. Written as DNA, the CDR3 is TGTGCCAGCAGTCCAACAGCGGGATCCTACGAGCAGTACTTC.